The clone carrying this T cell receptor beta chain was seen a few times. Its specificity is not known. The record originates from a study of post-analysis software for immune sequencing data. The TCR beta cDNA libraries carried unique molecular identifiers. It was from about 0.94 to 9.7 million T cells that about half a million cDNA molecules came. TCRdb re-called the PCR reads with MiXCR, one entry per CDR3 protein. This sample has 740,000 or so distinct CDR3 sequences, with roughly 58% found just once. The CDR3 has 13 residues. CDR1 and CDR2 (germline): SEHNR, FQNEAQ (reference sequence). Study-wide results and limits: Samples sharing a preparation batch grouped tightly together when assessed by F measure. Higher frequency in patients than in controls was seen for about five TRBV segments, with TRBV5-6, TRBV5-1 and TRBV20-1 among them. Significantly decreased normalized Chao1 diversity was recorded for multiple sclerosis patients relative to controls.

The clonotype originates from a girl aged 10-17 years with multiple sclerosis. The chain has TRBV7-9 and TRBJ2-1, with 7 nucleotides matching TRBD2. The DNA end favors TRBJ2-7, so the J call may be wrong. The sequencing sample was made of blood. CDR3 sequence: CVSSGGRGYEQYF. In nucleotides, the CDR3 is TGTGTTAGCTCCGGCGGGAGAGGGTACGAGCAGTACTTC.